Shown below are 17 T cell receptor beta chains from a single sample sequenced in a study of blood T cell repertoires in COVID-19. TCRdb's copy holds only in-frame clones and misses some; the assay was immunoSEQ multiplex PCR. The sample lists about 200,000 clones; around 80% were seen once. The sample comprised peripheral blood. These receptors came from an older woman with acute or convalescent COVID-19.

This chain connects TRBV28 to TRBJ2-1; the D gene is possibly TRBD2 (6 bases). The V gene lost 6 bases and the J gene lost 9 bases, with 21 bases spanning the gap. Germline CDR1 and CDR2: MDHEN and SYDVKM. This CDR3 contains 15 residues. The CDR3 sequence is CASSDPAGTAPEQFF. CDR3 nucleotides: TGTGCCAGCAGCGACCCGGCGGGGACGGCTCCTGAGCAGTTCTTC.

The V call is TRBV11-2, the J call TRBJ1-5, with D possibly matching TRBD1 (5 bases). V was shortened by 2 bases and J by 3 bases, with 11 bases between the two germline ends. The CDR3 has 15 amino acids. The germline V gene encodes CDR1 SGHAT and CDR2 FQNNGV. The CDR3, as DNA: TGTGCCAGCAGCTTATCAGGAGGGGTCAATCAGCCCCAGCATTTT. Amino acid sequence: CASSLSGGVNQPQHF. Full variable domain (missing parts from reference TRBV11-2 and TRBJ1-5): EAGVAQSPRYKIIEKRQSVAFWCNPISGHATLYWYQQILGQGPKLLIQFQNNGVVDDSQLPKDRFSAERLKGVDSTLKIQPAKLEDSAVYLCASSLSGGVNQPQHFGDGTRLSIL.

This clone was observed a few times. The chain links TRBV19 to TRBJ2-1, with D possibly TRBD2 on 6 matching bases. The CDR3 is 15 amino acids. Per germline, CDR1 LNHDA and CDR2 SQIVND (reference sequence). V lost 0 bases and J 5 bases, leaving 11 bases between the germline ends. The CDR3 spells CASSIDPGGDNEQFF. In DNA form, the CDR3 reads TGTGCCAGTAGTATAGACCCCGGGGGAGACAATGAGCAGTTCTTC.

This sequence joins TRBV24-1 and TRBJ2-1, with D maybe TRBD1 (5 bases). The V and J ends lost 4 bases and 7 bases respectively, with 13 bases between them. Germline lookup yields CDR1 KGHDR and CDR2 SFDVKD. The CDR3 length is 14 residues. The CDR3 loop reads CATSESTVRNEQFF. In nucleotides, the CDR3 is TGTGCCACCAGTGAATCGACAGTTCGGAATGAGCAGTTCTTC.

J is TRBJ2-7 and V is TRBV28, with TRBD2 matching over 7 bases. CDR3 length: 13 amino acids. Germline CDR1 MDHEN, CDR2 SYDVKM. V shed 6 bases and J 3 bases; nucleotides not matched to a gene: 5. The CDR3 coding sequence is TGTGCCAGCAGGAGAGGACTAGACTACGAGCAGTACTTC. Protein: CASRRGLDYEQYF.

The J gene is TRBJ2-4, the V gene TRBV19; tentative D call: TRBD2 (7 bases). Germline V CDR1 and CDR2: LNHDA, SQIVND (reference sequence). The CDR3 has 15 amino acids. V dropped 6 bases and J dropped 2 bases, with 14 bases sitting between them. This CDR3 reads CASRRGGGTKNIQYF. The CDR3 nucleotides read TGTGCCAGTAGGAGGGGAGGGGGTACCAAAAACATTCAGTACTTC. The entire variable domain, with the rest obtained from reference TRBV19 and TRBJ2-4, is as follows: DGGITQSPKYLFRKEGQNVTLSCEQNLNHDAMYWYRQDPGQGLRLIYYSQIVNDFQKGDIAEGYSVSREKKESFPLTVTSAQKNPTAFYLCASRRGGGTKNIQYFGAGTRLSVL.

This chain joins TRBV7-2 and TRBJ1-4; weak D call: TRBD1 (5 bases). Trimming removed 2 bases from V and 6 bases from J, with 13 bases in between. CDR1 SGHTA and CDR2 FQGNSA come from the germline V gene. The CDR3 is made up of 15 amino acids. The CDR3 sequence is CASSLLPGRDEKLFF. CDR3 coding DNA: TGTGCCAGCAGCTTATTGCCAGGGAGGGATGAAAAACTGTTTTTT.

CDR3 DNA sequence: TGCAGCGCCGGACTAGCGGATTCCCAAGAGACCCAGTACTTC. This encodes CSAGLADSQETQYF. The chain couples TRBV29-1 to TRBJ2-5; TRBD2 aligns across 10 bases. V lost 7 bases and J lost 1; bases outside the gene matches: 6. Germline-derived CDR1 and CDR2 are SQVTM and ANQGSEA. The CDR3 is 14 residues long.

The chain uses TRBV6-5 and TRBJ2-3, with D maybe TRBD1 (6 bases). With 5 bases removed from V and 6 bases from J, the gap between germline ends came to 12 bases. The CDR3 contains 13 residues. The germline gives CDR1 MNHEY, CDR2 SVGAGI. The DNA of the CDR3 is TGTGCCAGCAGTCAGGGGTGGGATGATACGCAGTATTTT. Translation gives CASSQGWDDTQYF.

The chain recombines TRBV14 with TRBJ1-1; D may be TRBD1 (6 bases). Germline assignment: CDR1 SGHDN and CDR2 FVKESK. Trimming took 3 bases from V and 0 from J, leaving 11 bases between them. This CDR3 has 15 amino acids. DNA for the CDR3: TGTGCCAGCAGCCATTACAGGGAGTTGAACACTGAAGCTTTCTTT. This sequence encodes CASSHYRELNTEAFF.

V is TRBV5-4 and J is TRBJ2-6; 7 positions match TRBD1. The junction had 6 bases not matched to a gene; V was cut back by 6 bases and J by 0 bases. The germline V gene has CDR1 SGHNT and CDR2 YYREEE (reference sequence). This CDR3 has 16 residues. The CDR3 DNA reads TGTGCCAGCACCCCGGGACAGATCTCTGGGGCCAACGTCCTGACTTTC. Its protein product is CASTPGQISGANVLTF.

This clone is medium-sized (0.01 to 0.1%) within its sample. The chain has TRBV7-9 and TRBJ2-1; D gene ambiguous. This CDR3 comprises 16 residues. Germline CDR1 SEHNR, CDR2 FQNEAQ (reference sequence). V was trimmed by 1 base and J by 3 bases, leaving 13 bases between them. This CDR3 reads CASSLEVTRLYNEQFF. For the CDR3, the DNA is TGTGCCAGCAGCTTAGAAGTTACACGTCTCTACAATGAGCAGTTCTTC.

The gene calls are TRBV10-3 and TRBJ1-3; D uncertain. Germline-derived CDR1 and CDR2 are ENHRY and SYGVKD. The CDR3 is 14 residues long. V lost 3 bases, J lost 0 bases, and 6 bases lay in between. DNA of the CDR3: TGTGCCATCAGTGACAGTGGCTCTGGAAACACCATATATTTT. It encodes CAISDSGSGNTIYF.

This clone was found once. V and J are TRBV6-6 and TRBJ2-7; D ambiguous. The CDR3 is 14 amino acids. The germline V gene encodes CDR1 MNHNY and CDR2 SVGAGI (reference sequence). The ends were cut back, 0 bases at V and 4 bases at J, with 10 bases in the middle. CDR3 sequence (DNA): TGTGCCAGCAGTTACTCCAGCGCGCTATACGAGCAGTACTTC. Encoded protein: CASSYSSALYEQYF.

The chain links TRBV7-2 to TRBJ2-2, with 9 bases that match TRBD2. The CDR3 spans 15 residues. Looked up from germline, CDR1 is SGHTA and CDR2 is FQGNSA. The J segment lost 0 bases and the V segment lost 5 bases, leaving 1 base of the junction unmatched. The CDR3 bases are TGTGCCAGCAGCCCTAGCGGGGCGAACACCGGGGAGCTGTTTTTT. This gives the protein CASSPSGANTGELFF. Complete variable domain (other parts from reference TRBV7-2 and TRBJ2-2): GAGVSQSPSNKVTEKGKDVELRCDPISGHTALYWYRQSLGQGLEFLIYFQGNSAPDKSGLPSDRFSAERTGGSVSTLTIQRTQQEDSAVYLCASSPSGANTGELFFGEGSRLTVL.

This chain links TRBV28 with TRBJ1-5, with 10 bases aligning to TRBD1. There are 16 residues in the CDR3. J was trimmed by 2 bases and V by 4 bases; bases with no gene match: 5. Per the germline V gene, CDR1 is MDHEN and CDR2 is SYDVKM. CDR3 in DNA: TGTGCCAGCAGTTCGCCGGGGACAGGGGGCAATCAGCCCCAGCATTTT. It encodes CASSSPGTGGNQPQHF.

This chain connects TRBV12-3 or TRBV12-4 to TRBJ1-3; D not certain. V shed 6 bases and J shed 4 bases, with 7 bases lying between them. This CDR3 has 12 amino acids. The CDR3 DNA follows: TGTGCCAGCAGCCAAGAGGGAAACACCATATATTTT. It translates to CASSQEGNTIYF.